These 32 T cell receptor beta chains were sequenced from one sample in a study of T-cell reconstitution after alpha-beta-depleted transplantation in children. Preparation of the TCRbeta library involved a method that used unique molecular identifiers. Each CDR3 protein is one row after TCRdb ran MiXCR on the PCR reads. Counted here are more than 150,000 distinct CDR3 sequences, about 6.4% occurring once; the ten biggest clones make up 3%. The material was PBMCs from the stem cell graft donor, obtained from the stem cell graft. Receptors originate from a human donor who donated a stem cell graft to a child with Wiskott-Aldrich syndrome.

This clonotype was observed a handful of times. V gene TRBV30 combines with J gene TRBJ1-1; possible D gene TRBD1, 6 bases. The germline V gene has CDR1 GTSNPN and CDR2 SVGIG (reference sequence). The CDR3 contains 13 residues. V lost 7 bases and J lost 6, with 18 bases in between. CDR3 region: CASLGQGMAEAFF. Written as DNA, the CDR3 is TGTGCCTCACTAGGTCAGGGGATGGCTGAAGCTTTCTTT.

On this clonotype: Given a much more abundant clone one base away, this may be a read error. V gene TRBV10-3 combines with J gene TRBJ1-1; 7 nucleotides align to TRBD1. The V gene's germline CDR1 is ENHRY and CDR2 SYGVKD. V lost 4 bases and J lost 4; bases outside the gene matches: 12. The CDR3 length is 16 residues. The CDR3 DNA is TGTGCCATCAGTGGATTGGGAGGGGGCCTTAGCACTGAAGCTTTCTTT. Translating gives CAISGLGGGLSTEAFF.

In this sample, this clonotype turned up once. A much larger clone lies a single base off, so this may be a read error. J is TRBJ2-5 and V is TRBV24-1; D is unresolved. The CDR3 consists of 14 residues. Per germline, CDR1 KGHDR and CDR2 SFDVKD. The CDR3 coding sequence is TGTGCCTCCAGTGAAGGAAGGTACCAAGAGACCCAGTACTTC. This encodes CASSEGRYQETQYF.

This clonotype was picked up a small number of times. DNA for the CDR3: TGTGCCAGCAGCCAAGATCATCAAGAGACCCAGTACTTC. Amino acids: CASSQDHQETQYF. The gene calls are TRBV3-1 and TRBJ2-5; D gene uncertain. The V end lost 0 bases, the J end lost 2 bases, and 4 bases lay between the germline ends. The CDR3 runs 13 residues. Germline V CDR1 and CDR2: LGHDT, YNNKEL (reference sequence).

The chain is built from TRBV5-1 and TRBJ1-1, with D unresolved. The CDR3 consists of 14 residues. V lost 6 bases, J lost 3 bases, and 15 bases lay in between. Germline loops: CDR1 SGHRS, CDR2 YFSETQ. CDR3 loop: CASNLEGSHTEAFF. The CDR3 nucleotides read TGCGCCAGCAACCTCGAGGGATCCCACACTGAAGCTTTCTTT.

The table lists this clonotype with many counts. V is TRBV27 and J is TRBJ2-7, with D perhaps TRBD1 or TRBD2 (8 bases each). Germline V gives CDR1 MNHEY, CDR2 SMNVEV (reference sequence). The CDR3 runs to 15 residues. Trimming shortened V by 6 bases and J by 4 bases, and 19 bases separated the two germline ends. The DNA of the CDR3 is TGTGCCAGCAGGCGGGGGGCAGGGGGCGCATACGAGCAGTACTTC. It specifies CASRRGAGGAYEQYF.

The table lists this clonotype with a few counts. The genes are TRBV7-8 and TRBJ1-1, with 7 bases aligning to TRBD1. V lost 0 bases to trimming and J lost 0 bases; unmatched junction nucleotides: 1. Germline loops: CDR1 SGHVS, CDR2 FQNEAQ. The CDR3 length is 15 residues. The CDR3 DNA sequence: TGTGCCAGCAGCTTAGCGACAGGGATGAACACTGAAGCTTTCTTT. Translation gives CASSLATGMNTEAFF. Full variable domain (rest looked up from reference TRBV7-8 and TRBJ1-1): GAGVSQSPRYKVAKRGQDVALRCDPISGHVSLFWYQQALGQGPEFLTYFQNEAQLDKSGLPSDRFFAERPEGSVSTLKIQRTQQEDSAVYLCASSLATGMNTEAFFGQGTRLTVV.

This clonotype has ten or more counts. V usage is TRBV29-1 and J usage is TRBJ2-1; D unresolved. Trimming removed 3 bases from V and 6 bases from J, with 15 bases in between. CDR3 length equals 14 residues. The V gene's germline CDR1 is SQVTM and CDR2 ANQGSEA. DNA for the CDR3: TGCAGCGTTGAGAAGCTTTTGACCGGCAATGAGCAGTTCTTC. This sequence encodes CSVEKLLTGNEQFF.

In this sample, this clonotype turned up many times. V usage is TRBV7-2 and J usage is TRBJ1-6; D gene uncertain. The length of the CDR3 is 12 residues. V gave up 3 bases and J gave up 9 bases, with 6 bases separating them. The V gene's germline CDR1 is SGHTA and CDR2 FQGNSA. Written as DNA, the CDR3 is TGTGCCAGCAGCTTTACGTCTTCACCCCTCCACTTT. It codes for CASSFTSSPLHF.

Many counts were recorded for this clonotype. The V call is TRBV12-3 or TRBV12-4, the J call TRBJ2-3, with 9 bases identical to TRBD2. The length of the CDR3 is 16 residues. V shed 5 bases and J 4 bases; nucleotides not matched to a gene: 10. Here the CDR3 reads CASSPSGTSFADTQYF. The CDR3 region has the DNA TGTGCCAGCAGTCCTTCCGGGACTAGCTTCGCAGATACGCAGTATTTT.

The table lists this clonotype with many counts. CDR3 region: CASSLALGTTSFYNEQFF. CDR3 DNA sequence: TGTGCCAGCAGTTTAGCGCTGGGGACGACCTCGTTCTACAATGAGCAGTTCTTC. The rearrangement joins TRBV12-3 or TRBV12-4 to TRBJ2-1, with D perhaps matching TRBD1 or TRBD2 (5 bases each). V shed 0 bases and J shed 3 bases, with 18 bases lying between them. The CDR3 extends over 18 amino acids.

This clonotype was counted a few times. The rearrangement links TRBV5-4 to TRBJ2-1; TRBD1 aligns across 9 bases. The germline V gene has CDR1 SGHNT and CDR2 YYREEE (reference sequence). The V gene end was trimmed by 4 bases and the J gene end by 5 bases; junction bases not matched to a gene: 10. The CDR3 has 16 residues. CDR3 in amino acids: CASSPFRQGGNNEQFF. In DNA, the CDR3 is TGTGCCAGCAGCCCATTTAGACAGGGGGGAAACAATGAGCAGTTCTTC.

This clonotype was found many times. V and J are TRBV5-1 and TRBJ1-2; unclear D gene. V dropped 4 bases and J dropped 4 bases, with 17 bases sitting between them. The CDR3 totals 15 residues. Germline V lookup: CDR1 SGHRS, CDR2 YFSETQ. Here the CDR3 reads CASSRDGAFSYGYTF. CDR3 coding DNA: TGCGCCAGCAGCCGAGACGGAGCTTTTTCCTATGGCTACACCTTC.

The table lists this clonotype with many counts. V usage is TRBV28 and J usage is TRBJ1-2; D is unresolved. CDR3 length: 12 residues. Trimming pared 3 bases from V and 7 bases from J, leaving 9 bases between. The germline V gene encodes CDR1 MDHEN and CDR2 SYDVKM. In DNA, the CDR3 is TGTGCCAGCAGTTTCCCACGCGTTGGCTACACCTTC. Translation gives CASSFPRVGYTF.

This clonotype has more than one count but fewer than ten. The chain is built from TRBV7-2 and TRBJ1-2, with a possible D match to TRBD1 (6 bases). With 5 bases removed from V and 4 bases from J, the gap between germline ends came to 17 bases. The V gene's germline CDR1 is SGHTA and CDR2 FQGNSA. The CDR3 loop spans 15 amino acids. The DNA of the CDR3 is TGTGCCAGCAGCCCCCAGGGGTCTATCCTCTATGGCTACACCTTC. This translates into CASSPQGSILYGYTF. The complete variable domain, with remaining parts taken from reference TRBV7-2 and TRBJ1-2, reads GAGVSQSPSNKVTEKGKDVELRCDPISGHTALYWYRQSLGQGLEFLIYFQGNSAPDKSGLPSDRFSAERTGGSVSTLTIQRTQQEDSAVYLCASSPQGSILYGYTFGSGTRLTVV.

This clonotype has ten or more counts. The chain is built from TRBV4-1 and TRBJ2-5; D unresolved. V gave up 1 base and J gave up 5 bases, with 8 bases separating them. CDR1 MGHRA and CDR2 YSYEKL come from the germline V gene. The CDR3 totals 13 residues. The CDR3 DNA is TGCGCCAGCAGCCAAGGCATCGGGGAGACCCAGTACTTC. Translated: CASSQGIGETQYF.

This clonotype was counted ten times or more. The chain has TRBV5-6 and TRBJ2-7, with 7 bases lining up with TRBD2. The germline CDR1 and CDR2 sequences are SGHDT and YYEEEE. Germline trimming cut 0 bases from V and 2 bases from J; bases unmatched to any gene: 8. The CDR3 has 16 amino acids. DNA for the CDR3: TGTGCCAGCAGCTTGGCTGGTCTAGCGGTAACCTACGAGCAGTACTTC. Translated, it gives CASSLAGLAVTYEQYF.

In its sample, this clonotype was seen many times. The chain is built from TRBV12-3 or TRBV12-4 and TRBJ1-5; 8 nucleotides match TRBD1. Trimming removed 10 bases from V and 3 bases from J; junction bases left unmatched: 5. This CDR3 comprises 13 residues. The CDR3 DNA reads TGTGCCACACAGACAGGGGACAATCAGCCCCAGCATTTT. Translating gives CATQTGDNQPQHF.

This clonotype occurred many times. The chain combines TRBV6-5 with TRBJ1-1, with D possibly being TRBD1 (5 bases). The CDR3 spans 14 residues. From germline, CDR1 is MNHEY and CDR2 SVGAGI. V was trimmed by 6 bases and J by 3 bases, leaving 14 bases between them. CDR3 sequence reads: CASRRRAEDTEAFF. In nucleotides, the CDR3 is TGTGCCAGCAGACGCAGGGCGGAGGACACTGAAGCTTTCTTT.

This clonotype was found many times. V and J are TRBV5-6 and TRBJ2-3; D is unresolved. Germline loops: CDR1 SGHDT, CDR2 YYEEEE. The CDR3 is made up of 12 amino acids. V dropped 2 bases and J dropped 10 bases, with 11 bases sitting between them. The chain's CDR3 is CASSFTAESQYF. The CDR3 DNA reads as TGTGCCAGCAGCTTTACAGCAGAATCGCAGTATTTT.

This clonotype was counted many times. The chain's CDR3 is CSVRDRDEKLFF. The CDR3 DNA is TGCAGCGTTCGGGACAGGGATGAAAAACTGTTTTTT. The rearrangement links TRBV29-1 to TRBJ1-4, with 9 nucleotides matching TRBD1. This CDR3 comprises 12 residues. Per germline, CDR1 SQVTM and CDR2 ANQGSEA. Unmatched junction bases numbered 1, after V lost 5 bases and J lost 6 bases.

This clonotype was detected ten times or more. The V call is TRBV5-1, the J call TRBJ2-7; 8 nucleotides match TRBD1. The CDR3 contains 11 residues. Germline V gene sequence: CDR1 SGHRS, CDR2 YFSETQ. Here the CDR3 reads CTGTGNYEQYF. CDR3 DNA: TGCACCGGGACAGGTAACTACGAGCAGTACTTC.

In this sample, this clonotype turned up many times. This chain joins TRBV13 and TRBJ2-1; no definite D call. Germline V gene sequence: CDR1 PRHDT, CDR2 FYEKMQ (reference sequence). Trimming cost V 2 bases and J 8 bases, with 7 bases left between them. CDR3 length equals 12 residues. The CDR3 DNA reads as TGTGCCAGCAGCTTAACCGGGCATGAGCAGTTCTTC. Translating it yields CASSLTGHEQFF. The full variable domain, its missing parts supplied by reference TRBV13 and TRBJ2-1, is AAGVIQSPRHLIKEKRETATLKCYPIPRHDTVYWYQQGPGQDPQFLISFYEKMQSDKGSIPDRFSAQQFSDYHSELNMSSLELGDSALYFCASSLTGHEQFFGPGTRLTVL.

This clonotype was found many times. The chain employs TRBV5-1 and TRBJ2-5, with TRBD2 identical over 7 bases. Germline V gene sequence: CDR1 SGHRS, CDR2 YFSETQ. V was pared by 4 bases and J by 5 bases, with 11 bases of the junction left unmatched. The CDR3 has 15 amino acids. The CDR3 DNA reads TGCGCCAGCAGCACCGTCGGGGGGACCGTTGAGACCCAGTACTTC. This sequence encodes CASSTVGGTVETQYF.

This clonotype was observed a few times. V gene TRBV5-1 combines with J gene TRBJ2-5; 11 bases agree with TRBD2. The CDR3 runs 16 residues. Germline V gene lookup returns CDR1 SGHRS and CDR2 YFSETQ. V lost 3 bases to trimming and J lost 2 bases; unmatched junction nucleotides: 6. In DNA form, the CDR3 reads TGCGCCAGCAGCTCCTTAGCGGGAGGGTCTCAAGAGACCCAGTACTTC. Its protein is CASSSLAGGSQETQYF.

This clonotype was observed many times. The rearrangement links TRBV9 to TRBJ2-1, with TRBD2 matching 7 bases. The CDR3 length is 18 residues. V lost 0 bases to trimming and J lost 8 bases; unmatched junction nucleotides: 17. Germline V CDR1 and CDR2: SGDLS, YYNGEE. CDR3 amino acids: CASSVGPTLAPASDEQFF. As DNA, the CDR3 is TGTGCCAGCAGCGTAGGCCCCACACTAGCGCCAGCCTCGGATGAGCAGTTCTTC.

The V and J genes are TRBV24-1 and TRBJ2-6; D ambiguous. Trimming shortened V by 9 bases and J by 0 bases, and 11 bases separated the two germline ends. The CDR3 runs 15 residues. Germline CDR1 KGHDR, CDR2 SFDVKD. The CDR3 sequence: CATSGRSSGANVLTF. The CDR3 DNA reads as TGTGCCACCTCCGGACGTAGCTCTGGGGCCAACGTCCTGACTTTC.

This clonotype was seen repeatedly, ten times or more. J is TRBJ2-3 and V is TRBV7-2, with TRBD1 matching over 8 bases. J was trimmed by 3 bases and V by 8 bases; bases with no gene match: 10. Germline CDR1 is SGHTA and CDR2 is FQGNSA. The CDR3 loop spans 15 amino acids. The CDR3 bases are TGTGCCAGCTTGGTTTTCAGGGGGCCAACAGATACGCAGTATTTT. Its protein product is CASLVFRGPTDTQYF.

This clonotype was found a few times. This chain links TRBV7-9 with TRBJ2-1; tentative D call: TRBD2 (7 bases). Trimming took 5 bases from V and 15 from J, leaving 20 bases between them. The CDR3 contains 13 residues. Germline V gene data show CDR1 as SEHNR and CDR2 as FQNEAQ (reference sequence). Here the CDR3 reads CASSPVRVAGAFF. As DNA, the CDR3 is TGTGCCAGCAGCCCTGTACGGGTGGCGGGGGCGTTCTTC.

This clonotype was seen a few times. This chain connects TRBV5-1 to TRBJ2-7, with no clear D. CDR1 is SGHRS, CDR2 YFSETQ, per germline. This CDR3 is 15 amino acids long. V was pared by 0 bases and J by 6 bases, with 16 bases between. CDR3 protein: CASSLERPPLGEQYF. DNA for the CDR3: TGCGCCAGCAGCTTGGAGAGGCCCCCGTTGGGCGAGCAGTACTTC.

This clonotype was detected ten times or more. The V and J genes are TRBV29-1 and TRBJ2-3; D perhaps matches TRBD1 (5 bases). With 4 bases removed from V and 0 bases from J, the gap between germline ends came to 11 bases. The CDR3 totals 14 residues. Germline V gene sequence: CDR1 SQVTM, CDR2 ANQGSEA. CDR3 nucleotides: TGCAGCGTTGGGGGCGGCTCTAGCACAGATACGCAGTATTTT. Encoded protein: CSVGGGSSTDTQYF.

This clonotype was counted between two and nine times. This rearrangement joins TRBV7-9 to TRBJ2-7, with 7 bases aligning to TRBD1. Germline values: CDR1 SEHNR, CDR2 FQNEAQ (reference sequence). The CDR3 is made up of 17 amino acids. J was trimmed by 2 bases and V by 0 bases; bases with no gene match: 10. CDR3 region: CASSLASGQPAAYEQYF. CDR3 coding DNA: TGTGCCAGCAGCTTAGCGTCGGGACAGCCGGCGGCCTACGAGCAGTACTTC.